This TCR beta chain came from a study of early T cells in non-severe SARS-CoV-2 infection. Germline V gene lookup returns CDR1 DFQATT and CDR2 SNEGSKA (reference sequence). V lost 0 bases and J lost 0, with 12 bases in between. The CDR3 has 16 amino acids. Unique molecular identifier tags were affixed to discrete cDNA molecules. MiXCR, run by TCRdb on the 5' RACE reads, gives a single entry per CDR3 protein. The sample has 70,000 or so distinct CDR3 sequences, under 15% seen once. This clonotype has a count of ten or more. V gene TRBV20-1 combines with J gene TRBJ2-1; D gene unclear. The TCR sequence derives from an adult who was a healthcare worker with PCR-confirmed SARS-CoV-2 infection or an uninfected control (not recorded which). The sequenced sample consisted of whole blood. CDR3 sequence (DNA): TGCAGTGCTAGAGAGGGCAAGAGAGGCTCCTACAATGAGCAGTTCTTC. Protein product: CSAREGKRGSYNEQFF.